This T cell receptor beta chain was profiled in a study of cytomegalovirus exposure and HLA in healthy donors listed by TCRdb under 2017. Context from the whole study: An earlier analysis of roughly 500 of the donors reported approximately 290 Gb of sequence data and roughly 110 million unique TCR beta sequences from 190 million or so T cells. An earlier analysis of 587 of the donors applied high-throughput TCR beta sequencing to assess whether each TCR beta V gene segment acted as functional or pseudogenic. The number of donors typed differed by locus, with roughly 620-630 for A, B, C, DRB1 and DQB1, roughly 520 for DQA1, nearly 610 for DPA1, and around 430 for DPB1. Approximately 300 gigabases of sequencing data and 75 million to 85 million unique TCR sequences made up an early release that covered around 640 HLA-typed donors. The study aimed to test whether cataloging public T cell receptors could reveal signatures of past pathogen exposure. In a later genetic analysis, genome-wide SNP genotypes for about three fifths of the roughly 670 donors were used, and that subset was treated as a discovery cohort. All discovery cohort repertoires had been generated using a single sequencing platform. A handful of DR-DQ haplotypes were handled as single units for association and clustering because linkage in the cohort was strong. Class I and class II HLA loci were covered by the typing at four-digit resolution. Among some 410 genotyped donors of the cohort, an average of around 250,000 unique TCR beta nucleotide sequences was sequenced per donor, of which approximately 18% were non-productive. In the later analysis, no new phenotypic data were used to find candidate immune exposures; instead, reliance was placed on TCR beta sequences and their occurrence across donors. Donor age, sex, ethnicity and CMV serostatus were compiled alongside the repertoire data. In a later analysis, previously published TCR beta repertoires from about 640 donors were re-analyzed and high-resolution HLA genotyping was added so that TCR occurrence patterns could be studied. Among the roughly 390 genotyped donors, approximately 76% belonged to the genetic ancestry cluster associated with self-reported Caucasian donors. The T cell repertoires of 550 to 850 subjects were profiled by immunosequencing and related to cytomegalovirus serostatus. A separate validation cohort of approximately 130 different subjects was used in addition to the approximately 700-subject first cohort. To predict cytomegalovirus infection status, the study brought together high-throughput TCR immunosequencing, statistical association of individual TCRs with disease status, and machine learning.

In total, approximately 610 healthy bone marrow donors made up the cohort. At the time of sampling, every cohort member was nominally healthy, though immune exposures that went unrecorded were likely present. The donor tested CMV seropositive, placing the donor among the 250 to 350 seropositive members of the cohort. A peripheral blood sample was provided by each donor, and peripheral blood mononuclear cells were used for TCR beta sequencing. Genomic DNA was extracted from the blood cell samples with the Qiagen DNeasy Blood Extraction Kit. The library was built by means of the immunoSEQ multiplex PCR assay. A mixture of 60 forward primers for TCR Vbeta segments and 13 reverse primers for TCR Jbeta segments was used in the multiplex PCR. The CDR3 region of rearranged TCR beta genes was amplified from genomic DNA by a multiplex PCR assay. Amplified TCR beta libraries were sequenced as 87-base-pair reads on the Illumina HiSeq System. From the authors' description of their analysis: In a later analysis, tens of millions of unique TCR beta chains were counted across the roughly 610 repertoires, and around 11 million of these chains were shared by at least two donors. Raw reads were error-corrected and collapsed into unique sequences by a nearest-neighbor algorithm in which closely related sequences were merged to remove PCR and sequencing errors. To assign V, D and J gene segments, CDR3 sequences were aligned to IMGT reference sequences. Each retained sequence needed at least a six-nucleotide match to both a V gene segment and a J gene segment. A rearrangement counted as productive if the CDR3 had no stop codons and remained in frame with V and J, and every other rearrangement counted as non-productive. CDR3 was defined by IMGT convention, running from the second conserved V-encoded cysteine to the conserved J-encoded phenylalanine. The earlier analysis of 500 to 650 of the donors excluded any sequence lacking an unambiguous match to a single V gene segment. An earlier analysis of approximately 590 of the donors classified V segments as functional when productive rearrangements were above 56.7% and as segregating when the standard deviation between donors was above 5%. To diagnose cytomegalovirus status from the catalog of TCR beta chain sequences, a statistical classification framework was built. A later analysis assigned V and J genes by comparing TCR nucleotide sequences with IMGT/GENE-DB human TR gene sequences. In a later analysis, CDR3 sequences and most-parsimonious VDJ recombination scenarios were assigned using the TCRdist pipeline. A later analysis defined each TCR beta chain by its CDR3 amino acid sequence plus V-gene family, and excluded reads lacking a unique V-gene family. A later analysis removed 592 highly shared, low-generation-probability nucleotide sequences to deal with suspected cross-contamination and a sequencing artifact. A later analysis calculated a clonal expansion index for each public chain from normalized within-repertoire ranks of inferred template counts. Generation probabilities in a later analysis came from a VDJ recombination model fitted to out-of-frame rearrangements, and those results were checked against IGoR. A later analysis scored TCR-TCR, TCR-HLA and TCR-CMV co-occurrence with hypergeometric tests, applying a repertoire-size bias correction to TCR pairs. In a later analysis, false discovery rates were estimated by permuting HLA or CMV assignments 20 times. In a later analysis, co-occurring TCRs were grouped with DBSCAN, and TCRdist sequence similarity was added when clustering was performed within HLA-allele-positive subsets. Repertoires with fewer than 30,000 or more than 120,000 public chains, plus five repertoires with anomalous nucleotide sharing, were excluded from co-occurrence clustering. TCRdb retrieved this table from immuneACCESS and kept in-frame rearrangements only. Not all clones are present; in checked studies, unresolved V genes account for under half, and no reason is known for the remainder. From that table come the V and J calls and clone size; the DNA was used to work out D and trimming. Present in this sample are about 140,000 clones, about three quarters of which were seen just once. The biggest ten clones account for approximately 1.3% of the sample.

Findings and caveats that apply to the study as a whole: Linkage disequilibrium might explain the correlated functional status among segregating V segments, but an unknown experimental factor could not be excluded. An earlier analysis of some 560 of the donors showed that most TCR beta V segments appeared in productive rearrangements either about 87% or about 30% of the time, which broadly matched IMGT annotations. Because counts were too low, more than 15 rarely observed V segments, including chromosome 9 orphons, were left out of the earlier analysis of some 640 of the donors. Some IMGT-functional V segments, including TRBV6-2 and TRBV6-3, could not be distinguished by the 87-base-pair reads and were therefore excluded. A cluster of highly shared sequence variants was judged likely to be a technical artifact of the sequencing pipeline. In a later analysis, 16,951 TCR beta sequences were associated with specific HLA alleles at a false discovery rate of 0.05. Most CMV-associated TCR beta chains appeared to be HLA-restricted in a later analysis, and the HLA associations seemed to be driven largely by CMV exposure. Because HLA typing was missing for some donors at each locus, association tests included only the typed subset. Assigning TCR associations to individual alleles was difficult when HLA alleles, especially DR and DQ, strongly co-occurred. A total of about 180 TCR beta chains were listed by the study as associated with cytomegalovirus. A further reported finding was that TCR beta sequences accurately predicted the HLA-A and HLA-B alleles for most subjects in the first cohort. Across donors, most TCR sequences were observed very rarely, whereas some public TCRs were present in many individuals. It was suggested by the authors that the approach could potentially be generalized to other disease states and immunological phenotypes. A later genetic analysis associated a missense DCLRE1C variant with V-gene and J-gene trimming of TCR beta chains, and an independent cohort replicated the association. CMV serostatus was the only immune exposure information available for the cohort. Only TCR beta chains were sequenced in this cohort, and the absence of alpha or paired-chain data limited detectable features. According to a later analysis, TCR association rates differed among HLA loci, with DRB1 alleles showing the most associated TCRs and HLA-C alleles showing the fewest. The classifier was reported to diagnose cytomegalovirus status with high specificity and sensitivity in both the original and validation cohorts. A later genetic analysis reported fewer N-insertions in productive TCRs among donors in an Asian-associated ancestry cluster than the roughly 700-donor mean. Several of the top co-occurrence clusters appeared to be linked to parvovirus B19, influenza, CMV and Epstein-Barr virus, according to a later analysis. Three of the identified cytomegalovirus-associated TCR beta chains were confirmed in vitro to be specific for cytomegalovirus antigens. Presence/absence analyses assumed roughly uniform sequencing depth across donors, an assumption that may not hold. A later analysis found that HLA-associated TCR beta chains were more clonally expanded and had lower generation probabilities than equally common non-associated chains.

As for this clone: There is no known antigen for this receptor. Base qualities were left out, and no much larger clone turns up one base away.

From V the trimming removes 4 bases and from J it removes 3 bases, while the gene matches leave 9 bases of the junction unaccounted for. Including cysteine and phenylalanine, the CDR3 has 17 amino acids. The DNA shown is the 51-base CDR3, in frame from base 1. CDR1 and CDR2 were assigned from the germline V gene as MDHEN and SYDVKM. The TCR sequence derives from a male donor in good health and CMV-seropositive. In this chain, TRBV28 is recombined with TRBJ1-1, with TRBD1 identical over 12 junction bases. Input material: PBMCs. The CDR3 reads CASSSGTGGFGDTEAFF. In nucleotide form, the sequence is TGTGCCAGCAGTTCCGGGACAGGGGGCTTTGGAGACACTGAAGCTTTCTTT.